The rows below give T cell receptor beta chains drawn from one sample of a study of T cells after yellow fever vaccination. Each CDR3 protein is one row after TCRdb ran MiXCR on the 5' RACE reads. Of about 210,000 distinct CDR3 sequences in the sample, around 3.1% were seen once. Source: CD4+ T cells sorted from PBMCs, taken 10 days after the yellow fever booster vaccination. The receptor set was obtained from a man in his late teens or twenties who received the YFV17D yellow fever vaccine. CDR3s include the opening cysteine and the closing phenylalanine or tryptophan. The D gene is left open where the match is weak. Clone size is stated in some rows and not others, as once, few, many or a class when expanded.

v_gene	d_gene	j_gene	abundance	CDR3aa	CDR3nt
TRBV20-1	TRBD2	TRBJ2-1	.	CSAPRAGVTYNEQFF	TGCAGTGCCCCGCGGGCGGGGGTAACCTACAATGAGCAGTTCTTC
TRBV7-9	.	TRBJ2-1	.	CASAVPRTENNEQFF	TGTGCCAGCGCCGTCCCGCGGACAGAAAACAATGAGCAGTTCTTC
TRBV7-2	.	TRBJ1-2	few	CASSAQQGLIYGYTF	TGTGCCAGCAGCGCACAACAGGGATTAATCTATGGCTACACCTTC
TRBV20-1	.	TRBJ1-1	many	CSAGREVEAFF	TGCAGTGCTGGCAGGGAGGTTGAAGCTTTCTTT
TRBV6-5	.	TRBJ1-1	many	CASSYSAGTEAFF	TGTGCCAGCAGTTACTCGGCTGGGACTGAAGCTTTCTTT
TRBV19	TRBD2	TRBJ2-7	few	CASSRTSGGYSRLDEQYF	TGTGCCAGTAGCCGGACTAGCGGGGGCTATTCTCGATTGGACGAGCAGTACTTC
TRBV4-3	TRBD1	TRBJ1-1	many	CASSPKPGQGSFF	TGCGCCAGCAGCCCAAAACCGGGACAGGGGTCTTTCTTT
TRBV11-2	TRBD2	TRBJ2-3	many	CASSGGLATDTQYF	TGTGCCAGCAGCGGCGGACTAGCAACAGATACGCAGTATTTT
TRBV2	.	TRBJ1-2	many	CASSDPPPNYGYTF	TGTGCCAGCAGTGACCCCCCACCCAACTATGGCTACACCTTC
TRBV29-1	.	TRBJ1-3	many	CSAEGGPNGNTIYF	TGCAGCGCGGAGGGGGGACCGAACGGAAACACCATATATTTT
TRBV27	.	TRBJ2-3	many	CASSEGLASGSQYF	TGTGCCAGCAGTGAGGGACTGGCCTCCGGATCGCAGTATTTT
TRBV13	.	TRBJ2-3	many	CASSFTGKDTQYF	TGTGCCAGCAGCTTTACTGGAAAAGATACGCAGTATTTT
TRBV18	.	TRBJ1-1	.	CASSPMDSLNTEAFF	TGTGCCAGCTCACCCATGGACAGTTTGAACACTGAAGCTTTCTTT
TRBV6-5	.	TRBJ2-1	many	CASSYGREQFF	TGTGCCAGCAGTTACGGTAGGGAGCAGTTCTTC
TRBV4-3	.	TRBJ2-5	many	CASSQGTYQETQYF	TGCGCCAGCAGCCAAGGTACCTACCAAGAGACCCAGTACTTC
TRBV28	.	TRBJ1-5	many	CASSLSGSLYSNQPQHF	TGTGCCAGCAGTTTAAGCGGTTCCCTATATAGCAATCAGCCCCAGCATTTT
TRBV7-9	.	TRBJ1-2	.	CASSSGPHYGYTF	TGTGCCAGCAGCTCCGGGCCCCACTATGGCTACACCTTC
TRBV5-1	.	TRBJ2-3	many	CASCETGVVTDTQYF	TGCGCCAGCTGTGAGACCGGGGTGGTAACAGATACGCAGTATTTT
TRBV7-6	TRBD2	TRBJ2-1	few	CASSLAGSSGGDYNEQFF	TGTGCCAGCAGCTTAGCGGGATCTAGCGGGGGCGACTACAATGAGCAGTTCTTC
TRBV11-2	.	TRBJ2-7	.	CASSFGGHSYEQYF	TGTGCCAGCAGCTTCGGGGGCCACTCCTACGAGCAGTACTTC
TRBV7-2	.	TRBJ2-2	many	CASSLHSGTGELFF	TGTGCCAGCAGCTTGCACTCTGGGACCGGGGAGCTGTTTTTT
TRBV7-2	.	TRBJ1-1	.	CASSLVVSVNTEAFF	TGTGCCAGCAGCTTAGTGGTGTCGGTGAACACTGAAGCTTTCTTT
TRBV7-2	TRBD1	TRBJ2-3	few	CASRPTGGTADTQYF	TGTGCCAGCAGACCCACAGGGGGAACGGCAGATACGCAGTATTTT
TRBV5-6	TRBD2	TRBJ2-3	many	CASSLRTSGSTDTQYF	TGTGCCAGCAGCTTGCGTACTAGCGGGAGCACAGATACGCAGTATTTT
TRBV12-3/TRBV12-4	.	TRBJ1-5	few	CASSFTAVQPQHF	TGTGCCAGCAGTTTTACAGCGGTCCAGCCCCAGCATTTT
TRBV7-9	TRBD2	TRBJ2-3	many	CASSSVHSGGPRSGQYF	TGTGCCAGCAGCTCCGTCCATAGCGGGGGGCCTCGTTCTGGGCAGTATTTT
TRBV18	.	TRBJ2-1	few	CASSKLLSSEQFF	TGTGCCAGCTCTAAACTGCTGAGCAGTGAGCAGTTCTTC
TRBV10-2	TRBD2	TRBJ2-3	many	CASSDLGLAGPSTDTQYF	TGCGCCAGCAGTGACCTGGGACTAGCGGGGCCTAGCACAGATACGCAGTATTTT
TRBV5-6	TRBD1	TRBJ1-2	few	CASSSTGVRGYTF	TGTGCCAGCAGCTCTACAGGGGTCCGAGGCTACACCTTC
TRBV19	.	TRBJ1-4	.	CASKRAEKLFF	TGTGCCAGCAAAAGGGCGGAAAAACTGTTTTTT
TRBV2	TRBD1	TRBJ1-1	.	CASTWGQGLAFF	TGTGCCAGCACTTGGGGACAGGGACTCGCTTTCTTT
TRBV6-1	.	TRBJ2-5	many	CASSEGRGGRIETQYF	TGTGCCAGCAGTGAAGGGAGGGGAGGTAGGATTGAGACCCAGTACTTC
TRBV24-1	.	TRBJ2-3	.	CATSDTDTQYF	TGTGCCACCAGTGACACAGATACGCAGTATTTT
TRBV12-3/TRBV12-4	.	TRBJ2-1	many	CASSLRLVSNEQFF	TGTGCCAGCAGTCTCCGACTAGTTAGCAATGAGCAGTTCTTC
TRBV7-2	.	TRBJ1-5	many	CASSPQLARNQPQHF	TGTGCCAGCAGCCCCCAGCTAGCGCGCAATCAGCCCCAGCATTTT
TRBV14	.	TRBJ1-1	many	CASSQDRIGTEAFF	TGTGCCAGCAGCCAGGACAGAATTGGCACTGAAGCTTTCTTT
TRBV10-3	.	TRBJ1-1	many	CAIRSQGGGNTEAFF	TGTGCCATCAGGTCACAGGGAGGCGGGAACACTGAAGCTTTCTTT
TRBV28	TRBD1	TRBJ2-2	.	CASSLTGDNTGELFF	TGTGCCAGCAGTTTAACAGGGGACAACACCGGGGAGCTGTTTTTT
TRBV5-1	.	TRBJ2-5	many	CASSSPTGETQYF	TGCGCCAGCAGCTCCCCCACGGGAGAGACCCAGTACTTC
TRBV28	TRBD1	TRBJ2-5	many	CASSHRQGRETQYF	TGTGCCAGCAGTCATCGACAGGGGAGGGAGACCCAGTACTTC
TRBV6-5	.	TRBJ2-7	.	CASSSQGWRNEQYF	TGTGCCAGCAGTTCCCAGGGGTGGCGTAACGAGCAGTACTTC
TRBV5-1	.	TRBJ2-1	many	CASKDTSSYNEQFF	TGCGCCAGCAAGGACACGAGCTCCTACAATGAGCAGTTCTTC
TRBV7-2	.	TRBJ2-6	many	CASSLFSGANVLTF	TGTGCCAGCAGCTTATTCTCTGGGGCCAACGTCCTGACTTTC
TRBV5-1	.	TRBJ2-5	many	CASSPQGRVQETQYF	TGCGCCAGCAGCCCGCAAGGTCGGGTCCAAGAGACCCAGTACTTC
TRBV9	TRBD2	TRBJ2-5	many	CASSVGGSGGETQYF	TGTGCCAGCAGCGTAGGGGGTAGCGGGGGAGAGACCCAGTACTTC
TRBV28	.	TRBJ2-2	few	CASKGPNTGELFF	TGTGCCAGCAAGGGCCCGAACACCGGGGAGCTGTTTTTT
TRBV7-3	TRBD2	TRBJ2-1	many	CASSQASGGLNEQFF	TGTGCCAGCAGTCAAGCTAGCGGGGGGCTTAATGAGCAGTTCTTC
TRBV18	TRBD1	TRBJ1-2	many	CASSPDREDYGYTF	TGTGCCAGCTCACCGGACAGGGAGGACTATGGCTACACCTTC
TRBV20-1	.	TRBJ1-6	many	CSARPRTVASPLHF	TGCAGTGCTAGACCCCGGACAGTCGCTTCACCCCTCCACTTT